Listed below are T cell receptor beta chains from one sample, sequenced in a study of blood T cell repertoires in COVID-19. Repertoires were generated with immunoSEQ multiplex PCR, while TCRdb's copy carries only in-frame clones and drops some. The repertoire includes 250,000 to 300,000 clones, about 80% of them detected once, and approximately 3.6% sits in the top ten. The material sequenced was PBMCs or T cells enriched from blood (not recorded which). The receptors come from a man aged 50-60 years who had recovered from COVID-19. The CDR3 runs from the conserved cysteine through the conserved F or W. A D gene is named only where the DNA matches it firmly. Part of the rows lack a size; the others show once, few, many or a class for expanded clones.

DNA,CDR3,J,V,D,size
TGTGCCAGCACCCTATCCGGGACAGGGGCCTTTGCAACTAATGAAAAACTGTTTTTT,CASTLSGTGAFATNEKLFF,TRBJ1-4,TRBV7-9,TRBD1,NA
TGTGCCAGCAGCCGTCAGGTTTACTACGAGCAGTACTTC,CASSRQVYYEQYF,TRBJ2-7,TRBV11-2,NA,NA
TGCGCCAGCAGCCAAGAAAGGACAGGGGCCACCGGGGAGCTGTTTTTT,CASSQERTGATGELFF,TRBJ2-2,TRBV4-3,TRBD1,NA
TGTGCCAGCAGCTTCGGGGGGAACGATCAGCCCCAGCATTTT,CASSFGGNDQPQHF,TRBJ1-5,TRBV7-8,NA,NA
TGTGCCAGCAGCGTACAGGGATTTACTAATGAAAAACTGTTTTTT,CASSVQGFTNEKLFF,TRBJ1-4,TRBV9,NA,NA
TGTGCCAGTAGTTTGGGCCCTTACACAGATACGCAGTATTTT,CASSLGPYTDTQYF,TRBJ2-3,TRBV19,NA,few
TGTGCCAGCAGTGCGACACCGAACACTGAAGCTTTCTTT,CASSATPNTEAFF,TRBJ1-1,TRBV25-1,NA,NA
TGCAGCGTCGGGGACAATCAGCCCCAGCATTTT,CSVGDNQPQHF,TRBJ1-5,TRBV29-1,NA,NA
TGTGCCAGCAGCGTATCTCCCAGGTGGGAGGAGACCCAGTACTTC,CASSVSPRWEETQYF,TRBJ2-5,TRBV9,NA,once
TGTGCCAGCAGCTTAGCCCAGGGGGCTGGCTACACCTTC,CASSLAQGAGYTF,TRBJ1-2,TRBV7-9,TRBD1,NA
TGTGCCAGCAGCTCGGACAGGGGGTCGGCAGCTTTCTTT,CASSSDRGSAAFF,TRBJ1-1,TRBV11-3,TRBD1,few
TGTGCCAGCAGCTTCCCGGGACTAGCGGGGGGCAATGAGCAGTTCTTC,CASSFPGLAGGNEQFF,TRBJ2-1,TRBV7-2,TRBD2,NA
TGTGCCAGCAGCCAAGATCAACAGCCTACAGCTAATGAAAAACTGTTTTTT,CASSQDQQPTANEKLFF,TRBJ1-4,TRBV3-1/TRBV3-2,NA,NA
TGCGCCAGCAGCTCAGGGCAGGGGACCTACGAGCAGTACTTC,CASSSGQGTYEQYF,TRBJ2-7,TRBV5-1,NA,NA
TGTGCCAGCAGCTCACCCGGGACAGGTTCCTACGAGCAGTACTTC,CASSSPGTGSYEQYF,TRBJ2-7,TRBV5-4,TRBD1,NA
TGTGCCACCAGTGCAGGGGCTGGGGCCAACGTCCTGACTTTC,CATSAGAGANVLTF,TRBJ2-6,TRBV24-1,NA,NA
TGTGCCAGCTCCCCCAGGGACAGAAGTTTTAATTCACCCCTCCACTTT,CASSPRDRSFNSPLHF,TRBJ1-6,TRBV18,TRBD1,NA
TGCGCCAGCAGTGAGTCCCGTGGACTAGCGGCCGATACGCAGTATTTT,CASSESRGLAADTQYF,TRBJ2-3,TRBV10-1,TRBD2,NA
TGTGCCAGCAGCTTAGCAGGAGCCCGTGGCTACACCTTC,CASSLAGARGYTF,TRBJ1-2,TRBV7-2,NA,NA
TGTGCCAGCAGCGTGACGACTGGCGCTGAAGCTTTCTTT,CASSVTTGAEAFF,TRBJ1-1,TRBV9,NA,NA
TGTGCCAGCAGTTCCGGGACTAGCGGGCGCAATGAGCAGTTCTTC,CASSSGTSGRNEQFF,TRBJ2-1,TRBV6-5,TRBD2,once
TGTGCCAGCAGCTCGGACAGGGAAACTGAAGCTTTCTTT,CASSSDRETEAFF,TRBJ1-1,TRBV7-3,TRBD1,once
TGTGCCAGCAGCGCAGTAAGGAACACTGAAGCTTTCTTT,CASSAVRNTEAFF,TRBJ1-1,TRBV7-6,NA,NA
TGTGCCAGCAGTCGACAGGGATACACTGAAGCTTTCTTT,CASSRQGYTEAFF,TRBJ1-1,TRBV6-5,TRBD1,few
TGTGCCAGCAGCAGGGGCGCGGGGACCCAAGAGACCCAGTACTTC,CASSRGAGTQETQYF,TRBJ2-5,TRBV9,NA,NA
TGTGCCAGCAGCTTAGCCAACAGTAATTCACCCCTCCACTTT,CASSLANSNSPLHF,TRBJ1-6,TRBV7-2,NA,NA
TGTGCCAGCAGTTTTGTGCGGACATTGGACACTGAAGCTTTCTTT,CASSFVRTLDTEAFF,TRBJ1-1,TRBV28,NA,NA
TGTGCCAGCAGCGGGACTAGCGGGAGAGCCTACGAGCAGTACTTC,CASSGTSGRAYEQYF,TRBJ2-7,TRBV7-2,TRBD2,NA
TGTGCCAGCAGCAGGGATGTCCGAGGGTACGAGCAGTACTTC,CASSRDVRGYEQYF,TRBJ2-7,TRBV11-2,NA,NA
TGTGCCAGCGCAGGGGCTGCCCCCTACGAGCAGTACTTC,CASAGAAPYEQYF,TRBJ2-7,TRBV7-9,NA,NA
TGTGCCAGCAGCCAAGGAGGGTATGGCTACACCTTC,CASSQGGYGYTF,TRBJ1-2,TRBV3-1/TRBV3-2,NA,NA
TGTGCCAGTAGTATGCTCTCCGGAGGGGAGACCCAGTACTTC,CASSMLSGGETQYF,TRBJ2-5,TRBV19,NA,NA
TGTGCCAGCAGCCGCCGGACAGGGATGACCGGGGAGCTGTTTTTT,CASSRRTGMTGELFF,TRBJ2-2,TRBV3-1/TRBV3-2,TRBD1,NA
TGTGCCAGCAGTTTGATAGGGAGCTACAATGAGCAGTTCTTC,CASSLIGSYNEQFF,TRBJ2-1,TRBV28,NA,NA
TGTGCCAGCAGCCCCACCGAGCAGGGTAGGACCGGGGAGCTGTTTTTT,CASSPTEQGRTGELFF,TRBJ2-2,TRBV3-1/TRBV3-2,NA,NA
TGTGCCAGCAGAACTACAGGGACCCTCCGGCCCCAGCATTTT,CASRTTGTLRPQHF,TRBJ1-5,TRBV28,NA,NA
TGTGCCAGCAGTCCGACAGGGTTCGAGACCCAGTACTTC,CASSPTGFETQYF,TRBJ2-5,TRBV27,TRBD1,NA
TGCAGTGCTAGTTCAGGGGAGAAGCCCCAGCATTTT,CSASSGEKPQHF,TRBJ1-5,TRBV20-1,NA,NA
TGTGCCAGCAGCCCAGATGGACAGGGAGAGACACCCCTCCACTTT,CASSPDGQGETPLHF,TRBJ1-6,TRBV4-2,TRBD1,NA
TGTGCCAGCTCACGGAAGGGGGGGGAGTCAGATACGCAGTATTTT,CASSRKGGESDTQYF,TRBJ2-3,TRBV18,NA,NA
TGTGCCAGCAGTGAAGAGGGAGGGGGGCGCAACGAGCAGTACTTC,CASSEEGGGRNEQYF,TRBJ2-7,TRBV6-1,NA,once
TGTGCCAGCAGCCCTCGGACAGTCGCTTATAATTCACCCCTCCACTTT,CASSPRTVAYNSPLHF,TRBJ1-6,TRBV7-9,NA,NA
TGTGCCAGCAGCTTAATGGGGGGACAGGGTGAGGAGCAGTACTTC,CASSLMGGQGEEQYF,TRBJ2-7,TRBV7-2,TRBD1,NA
TGTGCCATCAGTGACTTGCAACAGGGTTACGAGCAGTACTTC,CAISDLQQGYEQYF,TRBJ2-7,TRBV10-3,NA,NA
TGTGCCAGCAGCCAACTGGTCGGGGATACGCAGTATTTT,CASSQLVGDTQYF,TRBJ2-3,TRBV11-3,NA,few
TGCGCCAGCCGGCGGGGCACTGAAGCTTTCTTT,CASRRGTEAFF,TRBJ1-1,TRBV4-3,NA,NA
TGTGCCAGCAGCCTCAGGGACAGGAGGACTACTAACTATGGCTACACCTTC,CASSLRDRRTTNYGYTF,TRBJ1-2,TRBV3-1/TRBV3-2,TRBD1,few
TGCGCCAGCAGCCAAGATAGTACAGGGGGCCCGAGGGAGCAGTACTTC,CASSQDSTGGPREQYF,TRBJ2-7,TRBV4-1,TRBD1,NA
TGTGCCAGCAGCCTAACTAGCGGCAATGAGCAGTTCTTC,CASSLTSGNEQFF,TRBJ2-1,TRBV12-3/TRBV12-4,TRBD2,NA
TGTGCCAGCAGCTTGAAACTGGACGGAGGGACTGAAGCTTTCTTT,CASSLKLDGGTEAFF,TRBJ1-1,TRBV3-1/TRBV3-2,NA,NA
TGTGCCAGAAGCTTGGGAGGAGTGGAAGCTTTCTTT,CARSLGGVEAFF,TRBJ1-1,TRBV5-3,NA,NA
TGCGCCAGCAGCGACGAACAGGGGACCTATGGCTACACCTTC,CASSDEQGTYGYTF,TRBJ1-2,TRBV5-1,TRBD1,NA
TGTGCCAGTAGTGTCACAGGGCTTTCCTACGAGCAGTACTTC,CASSVTGLSYEQYF,TRBJ2-7,TRBV19,NA,NA
TGTGCCAGCAGTGAGGAGGGGCAACCAGATACGCAGTATTTT,CASSEEGQPDTQYF,TRBJ2-3,TRBV6-4,NA,few
TGTGCCAGCAGGGGGACAGGTGTGTCCTACGAGCAGTACTTC,CASRGTGVSYEQYF,TRBJ2-7,TRBV28,TRBD1,NA
TGTGCCAGCAGCTTACTTACTAGCGGAGGTTTCTACAATGAGCAGTTCTTC,CASSLLTSGGFYNEQFF,TRBJ2-1,TRBV11-2,TRBD2,NA
TGTGCCAGCAGCCTTTTCACCGGGGAGCTGTTTTTT,CASSLFTGELFF,TRBJ2-2,TRBV11-3,NA,NA
TGTGCCAGCAGAAGACAGGGTTGGACCGGGGAGCTGTTTTTT,CASRRQGWTGELFF,TRBJ2-2,TRBV25-1,TRBD1,few